Below, one T cell receptor beta chain is given with its context. Its antigen remains unidentified. The data were obtained in a study of T cell responses to AZD1222 COVID-19 vaccine. About the research overall: Pooling covered second doses at about 4 or about 12 weeks. Study results and limitations: Repertoire samples came only from after the peak T cell response. Distributed over spike, vaccine-associated CD4 TCRs predominated at 160-218 and 743-854.

Generated by immunoSEQ multiplex PCR, the TCRdb table keeps only in-frame clones and is missing some. The table lists around 94,000 clones, around 86% of them singletons, with around 5% in the top ten. Germline V lookup: CDR1 SGHRS, CDR2 YFSETQ. The V segment lost 5 bases and the J segment 8 bases; nucleotides outside the gene matches: 12. The CDR3 has 14 amino acids. Source: peripheral blood, taken on day 0 of AZD1222 vaccination. The origin of this receptor is an adult in good health. The rearrangement uses TRBV5-1 and TRBJ1-2; 7 nucleotides align to TRBD1. Here the CDR3 DNA reads TGCGCCAGCAGGCCAACCGGGACAGCGGTCGGCTACACCTTC. Translation: CASRPTGTAVGYTF.